This is a list of T cell receptor beta chains from one sample in a study of T-cell reconstitution after alpha-beta-depleted transplantation in children. TCRdb re-called the PCR reads through MiXCR, storing one row per CDR3 protein. The data contain 420,000 or so distinct CDR3 sequences, around 9.9% of them singletons. Sequenced material: PBMCs from the stem cell graft donor, taken from the stem cell graft. The receptors stem from a human donor who donated a stem cell graft to a child with acute myeloid leukemia. Each CDR3 is given with its conserved first and last residue. A D gene is named only where the DNA matches it firmly. A clone size is listed for some rows: how often the clone was seen (once, few, many), or a class if it is expanded.

NA	NA	TRBV18	TRBJ2-3	CASSPGAGDTQYF	TGTGCCAGCTCACCCGGGGCCGGAGATACGCAGTATTTT
TRBD1	few	TRBV20-1	TRBJ1-5	CSAHPGQGDQPQHF	TGCAGTGCTCACCCGGGACAGGGGGATCAGCCCCAGCATTTT
NA	few	TRBV12-3/TRBV12-4	TRBJ1-2	CASSLGTDVNYGYTF	TGTGCCAGCAGTTTAGGGACGGACGTTAACTATGGCTACACCTTC
NA	few	TRBV20-1	TRBJ2-5	CSRRTNLETQYF	TGCAGTCGACGGACCAACCTAGAGACCCAGTACTTC
NA	NA	TRBV12-3/TRBV12-4	TRBJ2-6	CASSQRTEPHSGANVLTF	TGTGCCAGCAGTCAAAGGACGGAACCCCACTCTGGGGCCAACGTCCTGACTTTC
NA	NA	TRBV15	TRBJ2-1	CATSRGGLRGNEQFF	TGTGCCACCAGCAGAGGGGGGCTTAGGGGCAATGAGCAGTTCTTC
TRBD1	few	TRBV10-3	TRBJ2-2	CATRQGAETGELFF	TGTGCCACCCGACAGGGGGCGGAAACCGGGGAGCTGTTTTTT
TRBD1	few	TRBV10-3	TRBJ1-1	CAMTDRFMNTEAFF	TGTGCCATGACGGACAGGTTCATGAACACTGAAGCTTTCTTT
TRBD2	NA	TRBV6-2/TRBV6-3	TRBJ2-1	CASSDVSGGSYNEQFF	TGTGCCAGCAGCGACGTAAGCGGGGGCTCCTACAATGAGCAGTTCTTC
NA	NA	TRBV6-1	TRBJ1-2	CASDPGPNRANYGYTF	TGTGCCAGCGACCCGGGACCTAATAGGGCTAACTATGGCTACACCTTC
NA	NA	TRBV7-9	TRBJ1-2	CASSRPGDANYGYTF	TGTGCCAGCAGCCGCCCGGGGGACGCTAACTATGGCTACACCTTC
NA	few	TRBV15	TRBJ1-4	CATSRGADGNEKLFF	TGTGCCACCAGCAGAGGGGCAGACGGGAATGAAAAACTGTTTTTT
TRBD2	many	TRBV29-1	TRBJ2-1	CSGRTSGYNEQFF	TGCAGCGGTCGGACTAGCGGCTACAATGAGCAGTTCTTC
TRBD1	few	TRBV2	TRBJ2-7	CASSIKQGARLEQYF	TGTGCCAGCAGCATCAAACAGGGGGCGCGGCTCGAGCAGTACTTC
NA	NA	TRBV14	TRBJ2-1	CASSHRRARGIYNEQFF	TGTGCCAGCAGCCACAGAAGGGCGCGGGGCATTTACAATGAGCAGTTCTTC
NA	NA	TRBV5-1	TRBJ2-7	CASSLGGSVYEQYF	TGCGCCAGCAGCTTGGGGGGTTCGGTCTACGAGCAGTACTTC
NA	NA	TRBV20-1	TRBJ1-1	CSATWGHLNTEAFF	TGCAGTGCCACCTGGGGACACCTGAACACTGAAGCTTTCTTT
NA	few	TRBV7-9	TRBJ2-5	CASRRTETQYF	TGTGCCAGCAGGAGAACGGAGACCCAGTACTTC
TRBD2	many	TRBV20-1	TRBJ2-3	CSASRLAGGPTDTQYF	TGCAGTGCTAGCCGCCTAGCGGGAGGGCCTACAGATACGCAGTATTTT
NA	NA	TRBV6-1	TRBJ2-5	CASSAQLSRAAETQYF	TGTGCCAGCAGTGCACAATTAAGTCGAGCGGCGGAGACCCAGTACTTC
NA	few	TRBV5-1	TRBJ2-3	CASSFRDIADTQYF	TGCGCCAGCAGCTTCCGGGATATCGCAGATACGCAGTATTTT
TRBD2	many	TRBV29-1	TRBJ2-3	CSVTSGSTDTQYF	TGCAGCGTTACTAGCGGTAGCACAGATACGCAGTATTTT
TRBD1	NA	TRBV20-1	TRBJ2-1	CCASLLRDRGLNEQFF	TGCTGTGCTTCCCTCCTCCGGGACAGGGGGCTCAATGAGCAGTTCTTC
NA	NA	TRBV7-9	TRBJ1-1	CASSLPVNTEAFF	TGTGCCAGCAGCTTACCAGTGAACACTGAAGCTTTCTTT
NA	few	TRBV18	TRBJ1-5	CASSPGEDQPQHF	TGTGCCAGCTCACCCGGCGAGGATCAGCCCCAGCATTTT
NA	few	TRBV4-3	TRBJ2-7	CASSQGGSGEQYF	TGCGCCAGCAGCCAAGGGGGCTCCGGGGAGCAGTACTTC
NA	few	TRBV12-3/TRBV12-4	TRBJ2-4	CASSLGYQGRIQYF	TGTGCCAGCAGTTTAGGTTACCAGGGTCGCATTCAGTACTTC
NA	few	TRBV12-3/TRBV12-4	TRBJ2-5	CATQAEETQYF	TGTGCCACCCAGGCCGAAGAGACCCAGTACTTC
NA	NA	TRBV29-1	TRBJ1-2	CSVVGGRDYGYTF	TGCAGCGTTGTGGGGGGCAGGGACTATGGCTACACCTTC
NA	NA	TRBV6-1	TRBJ1-5	CASRPGGGHQPQHF	TGTGCCAGCAGACCCGGGGGGGGCCATCAGCCCCAGCATTTT
NA	many	TRBV29-1	TRBJ2-3	CSVPWGDTQYF	TGCAGCGTCCCGTGGGGAGATACGCAGTATTTT
NA	few	TRBV24-1	TRBJ1-4	CATSDRTPTDEKLFF	TGTGCCACCAGTGATAGAACACCTACGGATGAAAAACTGTTTTTT
TRBD1	few	TRBV29-1	TRBJ2-2	CSVVTGGLGTGELFF	TGCAGCGTGGTTACAGGGGGGCTCGGGACCGGGGAGCTGTTTTTT
NA	many	TRBV27	TRBJ2-2	CASSFQSLTGELFF	TGTGCCAGCAGTTTCCAGTCACTCACCGGGGAGCTGTTTTTT
TRBD1	many	TRBV7-2	TRBJ1-1	CASSSGTGMNTEAFF	TGTGCCAGCAGCTCCGGGACAGGTATGAACACTGAAGCTTTCTTT
TRBD2	many	TRBV9	TRBJ2-1	CASSGGTSGYNEQFF	TGTGCCAGCAGCGGGGGGACTAGCGGGTACAATGAGCAGTTCTTC
TRBD2	many	TRBV5-1	TRBJ2-5	CASSLEASGIRQETQYF	TGCGCCAGCAGCTTGGAGGCTAGCGGGATTCGGCAAGAGACCCAGTACTTC
TRBD2	NA	TRBV7-8	TRBJ2-7	CASSLAGLAGTNEQYF	TGTGCCAGCAGCTTAGCTGGACTAGCGGGAACCAACGAGCAGTACTTC
TRBD1	few	TRBV7-2	TRBJ2-7	CASSRLPGQSYEQYF	TGTGCCAGCAGCCGACTGCCGGGACAGTCCTACGAGCAGTACTTC
TRBD1	NA	TRBV7-2	TRBJ1-5	CASARDSRNQPQHF	TGTGCCAGTGCCCGGGACAGTCGAAATCAGCCCCAGCATTTT
NA	few	TRBV5-1	TRBJ2-1	CASSLRATSNEQFF	TGCGCCAGCAGCTTGAGGGCGACTAGCAATGAGCAGTTCTTC
TRBD1	many	TRBV20-1	TRBJ2-1	CSARGQGYNEQFF	TGCAGTGCTAGGGGACAGGGTTACAATGAGCAGTTCTTC
NA	many	TRBV5-1	TRBJ1-1	CASTREANTEAFF	TGCGCCAGCACCCGTGAAGCGAACACTGAAGCTTTCTTT
TRBD2	NA	TRBV14	TRBJ2-2	CASSRGGTNTGELFF	TGTGCCAGCAGCCGCGGGGGGACGAACACCGGGGAGCTGTTTTTT
NA	few	TRBV3-1	TRBJ1-2	CASSQGGADYGYTF	TGTGCCAGCAGCCAAGGGGGGGCCGACTATGGCTACACCTTC
TRBD1	NA	TRBV27	TRBJ2-3	CASSFLGTDPDTQYF	TGTGCCAGCAGTTTCCTAGGGACAGACCCAGATACGCAGTATTTT
NA	many	TRBV15	TRBJ2-5	CATSRDPRAQETQYF	TGTGCCACCAGCAGAGATCCCCGGGCGCAAGAGACCCAGTACTTC
TRBD2	many	TRBV7-2	TRBJ2-3	CASSSSGVSDTQYF	TGTGCCAGCAGCTCCAGCGGGGTGTCAGATACGCAGTATTTT
NA	few	TRBV6-5	TRBJ2-7	CASKSWNYEQYF	TGTGCCAGCAAGAGTTGGAACTACGAGCAGTACTTC
NA	few	TRBV10-3	TRBJ2-1	CAISEEEAGGYYNEQFF	TGTGCCATCAGTGAGGAGGAGGCCGGGGGCTACTACAATGAGCAGTTCTTC
TRBD1	NA	TRBV7-9	TRBJ2-5	CASSSGMDRGQGTQYF	TGTGCCAGCAGCTCTGGGATGGACAGGGGGCAAGGGACCCAGTACTTC
NA	few	TRBV19	TRBJ1-1	CASRENMNTEAFF	TGTGCCAGTAGGGAGAACATGAACACTGAAGCTTTCTTT
NA	NA	TRBV20-1	TRBJ2-5	CSAMKRTDSPLGTQYF	TGCAGTGCCATGAAGCGGACGGATTCCCCACTAGGGACCCAGTACTTC
TRBD2	NA	TRBV18	TRBJ2-1	CASSPPTRTSGREFF	TGTGCCAGCTCACCACCGACCAGGACTAGCGGGAGAGAGTTCTTC
TRBD2	few	TRBV20-1	TRBJ2-7	CSAHGAGGPPYEQYF	TGCAGTGCCCACGGTGCGGGAGGGCCACCCTACGAGCAGTACTTC
NA	many	TRBV6-5	TRBJ1-1	CASSRGSTTAEAFF	TGTGCCAGCAGCCGCGGTAGCACGACGGCGGAAGCTTTCTTT
TRBD2	few	TRBV6-1	TRBJ2-7	CASSTRMGSGKTEQYF	TGTGCCAGCAGTACCCGGATGGGTAGCGGGAAGACCGAGCAGTACTTC
NA	many	TRBV28	TRBJ2-4	CASSDPYPKNIQYF	TGTGCCAGCAGTGACCCTTATCCCAAAAACATTCAGTACTTC
NA	many	TRBV7-2	TRBJ2-3	CASSPRTSHTQYF	TGTGCCAGCAGCCCGAGAACTAGTCATACGCAGTATTTT
TRBD2	few	TRBV11-1	TRBJ2-5	CASSQNPLQRGEETQYF	TGTGCCAGCAGCCAAAACCCCCTCCAGCGGGGGGAGGAGACCCAGTACTTC